Listed here are 27 T cell receptor beta chains from one sample, sequenced in a study of blood T cell repertoires in COVID-19. Using immunoSEQ multiplex PCR, the repertoire was profiled, and TCRdb retains in-frame clones only, with some absent. The sample consists of about 47,000 clones, about 90% of them appearing once. The sequencing input was peripheral blood. The receptor source for this set is a man between 70 and 80 years old with active COVID-19.

V and J are TRBV30 and TRBJ1-6, with 8 bases identical to TRBD1. Germline loops: CDR1 GTSNPN, CDR2 SVGIG (reference sequence). V was clipped by 5 bases and J by 6 bases; unmatched bases: 9. CDR3 length equals 15 residues. The CDR3 is CAWDPRDRSNSPLHF. The DNA for the CDR3 is TGTGCCTGGGACCCACGGGACAGGTCTAATTCACCCCTCCACTTT. Looking up the rest from reference TRBV30 and TRBJ1-6 gives the full variable domain: SQTIHQWPATLVQPVGSPLSLECTVEGTSNPNLYWYRQAAGRGLQLLFYSVGIGQISSEVPQNLSASRPQDRQFILSSKKLLLSDSGFYLCAWDPRDRSNSPLHFGNGTRLTVT.

V usage is TRBV6-6 and J usage is TRBJ2-5; TRBD1 agrees at 9 bases. CDR3 length equals 15 residues. CDR1 is MNHNY, CDR2 SVGAGI, per germline (reference sequence). Germline trimming cut 6 bases from V and 4 bases from J; bases unmatched to any gene: 9. The CDR3 DNA reads TGTGCCAGCAGGGAACCGGGACAGGGTACAGAGACCCAGTACTTC. Encoded protein: CASREPGQGTETQYF.

J is TRBJ2-5 and V is TRBV3-1 (or the pseudogene TRBV3-2); TRBD1 aligns across 8 bases. The CDR3 is made up of 17 amino acids. Trimming took 1 base from V and 2 from J; bases not matched to a gene: 9. Germline assignment: CDR1 LGHDT and CDR2 YNNKEL (reference sequence). In DNA, the CDR3 is TGTGCCAGCAGCCAAGGCGGGCCTGGGACAGGACAAGAGACCCAGTACTTC. This gives the protein CASSQGGPGTGQETQYF.

CDR3 region: CASSPGQSNTGELFF. CDR3 DNA: TGTGCCAGCAGCCCCGGACAGTCGAACACCGGGGAGCTGTTTTTT. The V and J genes are TRBV5-4 and TRBJ2-2; D perhaps matches TRBD1 (6 bases). The germline CDR1 and CDR2 sequences are SGHNT and YYREEE (reference sequence). The CDR3 length is 15 residues. V was cut by 4 bases and J by 0 bases, with 10 bases left in between.

V usage is TRBV5-1 and J usage is TRBJ1-3; no reliable D call. The CDR3 has 15 residues. V was pared by 1 base and J by 7 bases, with 15 bases between. Germline CDR1 reads SGHRS; CDR2 reads YFSETQ. DNA of the CDR3: TGCGCCAGCAGCTTGTGGGGAGACATGCGGAACACCATATATTTT. It codes for CASSLWGDMRNTIYF.

Only a few counts were recorded for this clone. The rearrangement uses TRBV6-1 and TRBJ2-7; tentatively, D is TRBD1 (6 bases). Trimming removed 10 bases at V and 1 base at J, with 11 bases between. The germline gives CDR1 MNHNS, CDR2 SASEGT. The CDR3 spans 12 residues. Written as DNA, the CDR3 is TGTGCCACCCGGACAGTATCCTACGAGCAGTACTTC. This sequence encodes CATRTVSYEQYF.

The V gene is TRBV7-9, the J gene TRBJ1-2; D ambiguous. The CDR3 totals 13 residues. Germline values: CDR1 SEHNR, CDR2 FQNEAQ (reference sequence). Trimming took off 1 base at V and 7 bases at J, with 10 bases between the two ends. The CDR3 reads CASSLGLSTGYTF. CDR3 bases: TGTGCCAGCAGCTTAGGTCTTTCTACTGGCTACACCTTC.

The V and J genes are TRBV2 and TRBJ2-5; 9 positions match TRBD1. Germline V CDR1 and CDR2: SNHLY, FYNNEI. J was trimmed by 5 bases and V by 7 bases; bases with no gene match: 8. The CDR3 sequence is 14 residues long. In DNA, the CDR3 is TGTGCCAGCATGCCACAGGGGGCCGGGGAGACCCAGTACTTC. It yields the protein CASMPQGAGETQYF.

The genes are TRBV5-1 and TRBJ2-1; 12 bases align to TRBD2. V trimming: 4 bases; J trimming: 6 bases; junction bases outside the gene matches: 5. The CDR3 loop spans 15 amino acids. The germline V gene encodes CDR1 SGHRS and CDR2 YFSETQ. Here the CDR3 DNA reads TGCGCCAGCAGCGGGACTAGCGGGTGGCTCAATGAGCAGTTCTTC. The encoded protein is CASSGTSGWLNEQFF. Full variable domain (outside the CDR3, taken from reference TRBV5-1 and TRBJ2-1): KAGVTQTPRYLIKTRGQQVTLSCSPISGHRSVSWYQQTPGQGLQFLFEYFSETQRNKGNFPGRFSGRQFSNSRSEMNVSTLELGDSALYLCASSGTSGWLNEQFFGPGTRLTVL.

This clone showed up just once. This chain connects TRBV2 to TRBJ1-2; no reliable D call. This CDR3 comprises 13 residues. The germline V gene has CDR1 SNHLY and CDR2 FYNNEI. V was shortened by 10 bases and J by 5 bases, with 17 bases between the two germline ends. DNA of the CDR3: TGTGCCACCTCATCTGGGAGGAATTATGGCTACACCTTC. It codes for CATSSGRNYGYTF.

The V call is TRBV7-2, the J call TRBJ2-2; D unclear. This CDR3 region has 11 residues. V lost 8 bases to trimming and J lost 5 bases, with 6 bases between them. Germline V gene data show CDR1 as SGHTA and CDR2 as FQGNSA. Written as DNA, the CDR3 is TGTGCCAGCCGGTTGACCGGGGAGCTGTTTTTT. Protein: CASRLTGELFF.

The rearrangement links TRBV29-1 to TRBJ1-1, with 11 bases aligning to TRBD1. This CDR3 region has 14 residues. V lost 0 bases and J lost 3; bases outside the gene matches: 0. Germline CDR1 is SQVTM and CDR2 is ANQGSEA. DNA of the CDR3: TGCAGCGTTGAAGAGGACAGGGGGCACACTGAAGCTTTCTTT. Protein: CSVEEDRGHTEAFF. The entire variable domain, with the rest obtained from reference TRBV29-1 and TRBJ1-1, is as follows: SAVISQKPSRDICQRGTSLTIQCQVDSQVTMMFWYRQQPGQSLTLIATANQGSEATYESGFVIDKFPISRPNLTFSTLTVSNMSPEDSSIYLCSVEEDRGHTEAFFGQGTRLTVV.

The chain joins TRBV7-8 to TRBJ2-5; 9 nucleotides align to TRBD2. This CDR3 is built from 14 residues. The V segment lost 5 bases and the J segment 6 bases; nucleotides outside the gene matches: 7. Germline loops: CDR1 SGHVS, CDR2 FQNEAQ. The CDR3 here is CASSPRGGAQTQYF. The CDR3 bases are TGTGCCAGCAGCCCACGCGGGGGGGCTCAGACCCAGTACTTC.

The chain is built from TRBV30 and TRBJ1-2, with a weak D call TRBD1 (6 bases). The CDR3 is 13 residues long. CDR1 and CDR2 (germline): GTSNPN, SVGIG (reference sequence). Trimming took 4 bases from V and 0 from J, leaving 9 bases between them. The CDR3 DNA is TGTGCCTGGACTGGGGGCACTAACTATGGCTACACCTTC. Translated: CAWTGGTNYGYTF. The whole variable domain, filled in from reference TRBV30 and TRBJ1-2, reads SQTIHQWPATLVQPVGSPLSLECTVEGTSNPNLYWYRQAAGRGLQLLFYSVGIGQISSEVPQNLSASRPQDRQFILSSKKLLLSDSGFYLCAWTGGTNYGYTFGSGTRLTVV.

This clone was counted a single time. This chain connects TRBV6-1 to TRBJ2-1; tentatively, D is TRBD1 (6 bases). The V gene lost 3 bases and the J gene lost 7 bases, with 16 bases spanning the gap. CDR1 and CDR2 from the germline V gene are MNHNS and SASEGT. This CDR3 is 15 amino acids long. The CDR3 loop is CASSEMGAGVNEQFF. The DNA of the CDR3 is TGTGCCAGCAGTGAGATGGGGGCCGGTGTGAATGAGCAGTTCTTC.

This chain connects TRBV24-1 to TRBJ1-5, with a weak D call TRBD1 (6 bases). The V gene's germline CDR1 is KGHDR and CDR2 SFDVKD. The CDR3 length is 12 residues. Trimming left V 8 bases short and J 6 bases short, with 10 bases between. Here the CDR3 reads CATNPGVQPQHF. The DNA of the CDR3 is TGTGCCACCAATCCAGGGGTTCAGCCCCAGCATTTT.

The CDR3, as DNA: TGTGCCAGCAGTGAAACCGAGGGAGTTGGCTACACCTTC. Translated, it gives CASSETEGVGYTF. The chain uses TRBV6-1 and TRBJ1-2; D unclear. V lost 2 bases and J 7 bases, leaving 11 bases between the germline ends. The CDR3 length is 13 residues. The germline V gene has CDR1 MNHNS and CDR2 SASEGT.

V and J are TRBV4-1 and TRBJ2-7; 10 bases fit TRBD1. This CDR3 contains 15 residues. V trimming: 4 bases; J trimming: 6 bases; junction bases outside the gene matches: 9. Germline V gene lookup returns CDR1 MGHRA and CDR2 YSYEKL. The DNA for the CDR3 is TGCGCCAGCAGCCGAACCGGGACAGGGGAAGGCGAGCAGTACTTC. It translates to CASSRTGTGEGEQYF.

This rearrangement joins TRBV19 to TRBJ1-1; D is perhaps TRBD1 (5 bases). Germline V gives CDR1 LNHDA, CDR2 SQIVND (reference sequence). Trimming removed 3 bases from V and 4 bases from J, with 9 bases in between. CDR3 length: 13 amino acids. CDR3 coding DNA: TGTGCCAGTAGTATCTCAGGGTTCACTGAAGCTTTCTTT. Protein: CASSISGFTEAFF.

The rearrangement joins TRBV30 to TRBJ1-4; D remains ambiguous. This CDR3 is 12 amino acids long. Germline CDR1 reads GTSNPN; CDR2 reads SVGIG (reference sequence). The V and J ends lost 0 bases and 7 bases respectively, with 6 bases between them. The CDR3 bases are TGTGCCTGGAGTGTGAACGGTGAAAAACTGTTTTTT. This encodes CAWSVNGEKLFF.

The rearrangement uses TRBV6-2 or TRBV6-3 and TRBJ2-7, with 14 bases identical to TRBD2. Germline CDR1 is MNHEY and CDR2 is SVGEGT. The length of the CDR3 is 19 residues. Trimming took 1 base from V and 0 from J; bases not matched to a gene: 8. This CDR3 reads CASSYLGGLAGGNSYEQYF. In nucleotides, the CDR3 is TGTGCCAGCAGTTACTTGGGCGGACTAGCGGGGGGTAACTCCTACGAGCAGTACTTC.

V is TRBV2 and J is TRBJ1-2; no firm D call. The V end lost 6 bases, the J end lost 2 bases, and 19 bases lay between the germline ends. Germline lookup yields CDR1 SNHLY and CDR2 FYNNEI. The CDR3 contains 16 residues. Here the CDR3 reads CASRRLAGGQNYGYTF. The CDR3 DNA sequence: TGTGCCAGCAGGAGGCTGGCGGGCGGCCAAAACTATGGCTACACCTTC.

The chain couples TRBV21-1 to TRBJ1-6. TRBV21-1 is described as a pseudogene. The CDR3 extends over 18 amino acids. The CDR3 sequence: CASSKVRGESSYNSPLHF. In nucleotides, the CDR3 is TGTGCCAGCAGCAAAGTACGGGGGGAAAGCTCCTATAATTCACCCCTCCACTTT.

The chain has TRBV30 and TRBJ2-7, with a possible D match to TRBD2 (5 bases). The CDR3 loop spans 13 amino acids. Trimming left V 5 bases short and J 0 bases short, with 11 bases between. The germline V gene has CDR1 GTSNPN and CDR2 SVGIG (reference sequence). CDR3 sequence reads: CAWEDLSSYEQYF. The CDR3 nucleotides read TGTGCCTGGGAGGACTTGAGCTCCTACGAGCAGTACTTC.

This clone was detected only a few times. The rearrangement joins TRBV7-3 to TRBJ2-7; a possible D gene is TRBD2 (5 bases). The CDR3 is made up of 13 amino acids. The V end lost 2 bases, the J end lost 7 bases, and 12 bases lay between the germline ends. Germline assignment: CDR1 SGHTA and CDR2 FQGTGA. This chain's CDR3 is CASSLGEMGEQYF. The CDR3 region has the DNA TGTGCCAGCAGCTTAGGGGAGATGGGGGAGCAGTACTTC.

This rearrangement joins TRBV23-1 to TRBJ2-7, with a weak D call TRBD2 (5 bases). TRBV23-1 qualifies as an ORF whose function is uncertain. This CDR3 has 11 residues. V was pared by 11 bases and J by 3 bases, with 11 bases between. The CDR3 protein is CALGNVYEQYF. The CDR3 coding sequence is TGCGCCCTCGGGAACGTCTACGAGCAGTACTTC.

The chain links TRBV6-2 or TRBV6-3 to TRBJ2-1; weak D call: TRBD2 (6 bases). The CDR3 is 15 residues long. Germline values: CDR1 MNHEY, CDR2 SVGEGT. Deletions cut 5 bases from V and 4 bases from J, with 15 bases between. CDR3 sequence: CASSRGTAVYNEQFF. DNA for the CDR3: TGTGCCAGCAGTCGGGGGACCGCAGTTTACAATGAGCAGTTCTTC.